This T cell receptor beta chain was observed in a study of T cells in narcolepsy. About the study: Patients with NT1 or NT2 and healthy control donors were enrolled. Overall study findings and caveats: Blood of same and different patients, but not healthy controls, reportedly held recurring autoreactive clonotypes.

As regards this clone: Antigen: not known.

Here immunoSEQ multiplex PCR was the method, and the copy in TCRdb shows in-frame clones only, minus some. The repertoire has approximately 35,000 clones, roughly 80% of them found once; the top ten carry 0.8% to 1.2%. The CDR3 runs 17 residues. Germline V gene lookup returns CDR1 SNHLY and CDR2 FYNNEI. The V segment lost 11 bases and the J segment 3 bases; nucleotides outside the gene matches: 16. Sequenced material: memory (CD45RA-) CD4+ T cells from blood. J is TRBJ2-2 and V is TRBV2, with TRBD2 matching 9 bases. This sequence was found in a human donor in good health. In DNA, the CDR3 is TGTGCCCGGCAAAGGCTAGCGGGGCCGGGAGACACCGGGGAGCTGTTTTTT. It encodes CARQRLAGPGDTGELFF.